The 5 T cell receptor beta chains in this list originate from one sample, sequenced in a study of cytomegalovirus exposure and HLA in healthy donors. The PCR ran on 60 Vbeta and 13 Jbeta primers. Produced via immunoSEQ multiplex PCR; TCRdb's table is partial and in-frame only. The repertoire holds about 140,000 clones, with about 66% as singletons. The sequencing sample was made of PBMCs. Receptors were obtained from a male donor in good health and CMV-seronegative.

This chain connects TRBV5-4 to TRBJ1-1; no clear D. There are 15 residues in the CDR3. Germline V gives CDR1 SGHNT, CDR2 YYREEE (reference sequence). V lost 0 bases and J lost 0, with 9 bases in between. This chain's CDR3 is CASSLDGQMNTEAFF. CDR3 DNA: TGTGCCAGCAGCTTGGATGGCCAAATGAACACTGAAGCTTTCTTT.

This chain uses TRBV6-5 with TRBJ1-4; D is uncertain. The CDR3 sequence is 13 residues long. Germline lookup yields CDR1 MNHEY and CDR2 SVGAGI. Trimming took 6 bases from V and 8 from J, leaving 13 bases between them. This CDR3 reads CASRAPGREKLFF. For the CDR3, the DNA is TGTGCCAGCAGGGCCCCAGGCAGGGAAAAACTGTTTTTT.

The gene calls are TRBV7-6 and TRBJ2-2; TRBD2 matches at 11 bases. CDR3 length: 16 residues. Trimming at V came to 5 bases and at J to 4 bases, leaving 6 bases not matched to a gene. Germline values: CDR1 SGHVS, CDR2 FNYEAQ. CDR3 region: CASSAPSGGPTGELFF. Here the CDR3 DNA reads TGTGCCAGCAGCGCCCCTAGCGGGGGGCCCACCGGGGAGCTGTTTTTT.

The gene calls are TRBV27 and TRBJ1-1; 7 positions match TRBD1. The CDR3 loop spans 14 amino acids. J was trimmed by 1 base and V by 6 bases; bases with no gene match: 5. Looked up from germline, CDR1 is MNHEY and CDR2 is SMNVEV (reference sequence). The CDR3 loop is CASRDRDRNTEAFF. The DNA of the CDR3 is TGTGCCAGCAGGGACCGGGACAGGAACACTGAAGCTTTCTTT.

V is TRBV5-5 and J is TRBJ2-7, with 9 bases lining up with TRBD2. Trimming removed 2 bases from V and 7 bases from J; junction bases left unmatched: 10. CDR3 length: 15 amino acids. Germline V CDR1 and CDR2: SGHKS, YYEKEE (reference sequence). The CDR3: CASSFNGGGAGEQYF. The CDR3 region has the DNA TGTGCCAGCAGCTTCAACGGCGGGGGGGCTGGGGAGCAGTACTTC.